The 29 T cell receptor beta chains listed next were all sequenced from one sample in a study of blood T cell repertoires in COVID-19. Repertoires were generated with immunoSEQ multiplex PCR, while TCRdb's copy carries only in-frame clones and drops some. The data contain about 20,000 clones, around 89% of them singletons. The sequenced sample consisted of peripheral blood. These receptors were taken from a woman between 55 and 75 years old with active COVID-19.

This chain joins TRBV3-1 (or the pseudogene TRBV3-2) and TRBJ1-2; no clear D. V was clipped by 1 base and J by 5 bases, with 11 bases between them. Germline CDR1 reads LGHDT; CDR2 reads YNNKEL (reference sequence). This CDR3 spans 14 amino acids. The CDR3 loop reads CASSQGPATYGYTF. The CDR3 bases are TGTGCCAGCAGCCAAGGGCCTGCGACTTATGGCTACACCTTC.

The rearrangement uses TRBV15 and TRBJ1-4, with D possibly TRBD1 on 5 matching bases. Trimming removed 2 bases at V and 4 bases at J, with 14 bases between. The CDR3 has 16 amino acids. CDR1 is LNHNV, CDR2 YYDKDF, per germline (reference sequence). The CDR3 coding sequence is TGTGCCACCAGCAGATTCGGCGGCAGGGATAATGAAAAACTGTTTTTT. Amino acid sequence: CATSRFGGRDNEKLFF. Supplemented by reference TRBV15 and TRBJ1-4, the full variable domain reads DAMVIQNPRYQVTQFGKPVTLSCSQTLNHNVMYWYQQKSSQAPKLLFHYYDKDFNNEADTPDNFQSRRPNTSFCFLDIRSPGLGDTAMYLCATSRFGGRDNEKLFFGSGTQLSVL.

Written as DNA, the CDR3 is TGCAGTGCTCGTGGTAGCGAGGAAACGCAGTATTTT. It translates to CSARGSEETQYF. V and J are TRBV20-1 and TRBJ2-3; possible D gene TRBD2, 5 bases. The CDR3 runs 12 residues. Trimming pared 5 bases from V and 9 bases from J, leaving 15 bases between. CDR1 and CDR2 (germline): DFQATT, SNEGSKA (reference sequence).

The chain couples TRBV20-1 to TRBJ1-4; D remains ambiguous. The CDR3 spans 11 residues. The germline gives CDR1 DFQATT, CDR2 SNEGSKA (reference sequence). V was cut by 6 bases and J by 8 bases, with 10 bases left in between. The chain's CDR3 is CSAWVREKLFF. The CDR3 coding sequence is TGCAGTGCCTGGGTGAGGGAAAAACTGTTTTTT.

The chain couples TRBV7-9 to TRBJ2-5; TRBD2 aligns across 11 bases. The germline V gene has CDR1 SEHNR and CDR2 FQNEAQ (reference sequence). V was pared by 5 bases and J by 5 bases, with 19 bases of the junction left unmatched. CDR3 length: 19 residues. Written as DNA, the CDR3 is TGTGCCAGCAGCCCAGTCTCCTCGCTAGCGGGGGGTCGGGGGGAGACCCAGTACTTC. Translated: CASSPVSSLAGGRGETQYF.

The chain links TRBV11-2 to TRBJ2-1; TRBD2 matches at 10 bases. V trimming: 5 bases; J trimming: 7 bases; junction bases outside the gene matches: 14. CDR3 length equals 17 residues. The germline gives CDR1 SGHAT, CDR2 FQNNGV. The CDR3 sequence: CASSPYRTSGYANEQFF. CDR3 nucleotide sequence: TGTGCCAGCAGCCCCTACCGGACTAGCGGATACGCGAATGAGCAGTTCTTC.

This chain uses TRBV18 with TRBJ2-4, with a weak D call TRBD1 (5 bases). Germline-derived CDR1 and CDR2 are KGHSH and LQKENI. The CDR3 loop spans 15 amino acids. The ends were cut back, 2 bases at V and 1 base at J, with 9 bases in the middle. The CDR3 DNA reads as TGTGCCAGCTCACCAGGGGCGGAGGCCAAAAACATTCAGTACTTC. This sequence encodes CASSPGAEAKNIQYF.

The rearrangement joins TRBV19 to TRBJ2-2; no clear D. The germline V gene has CDR1 LNHDA and CDR2 SQIVND (reference sequence). The CDR3 covers 14 residues. V gave up 10 bases and J gave up 0 bases, with 12 bases separating them. CDR3: CATTRAPNTGELFF. CDR3 nucleotides: TGTGCCACCACTCGAGCTCCGAACACCGGGGAGCTGTTTTTT. The full variable domain, completed using reference TRBV19 and TRBJ2-2, is DGGITQSPKYLFRKEGQNVTLSCEQNLNHDAMYWYRQDPGQGLRLIYYSQIVNDFQKGDIAEGYSVSREKKESFPLTVTSAQKNPTAFYLCATTRAPNTGELFFGEGSRLTVL.

The V call is TRBV7-6, the J call TRBJ1-5; D is possibly TRBD1 (5 bases). Germline loops: CDR1 SGHVS, CDR2 FNYEAQ. Trimming pared 5 bases from V and 5 bases from J, leaving 22 bases between. This CDR3 region has 17 residues. The CDR3 sequence is CASSLGAHRRRDQPQHF. The DNA of the CDR3 is TGTGCCAGCAGCCTAGGGGCCCACAGGAGGAGGGATCAGCCCCAGCATTTT.

The chain has TRBV9 and TRBJ2-3, with TRBD2 matching 9 bases. The length of the CDR3 is 17 residues. The V gene end was trimmed by 3 bases and the J gene end by 2 bases; junction bases not matched to a gene: 10. Germline V lookup: CDR1 SGDLS, CDR2 YYNGEE. Here the CDR3 reads CASSGRLSGGPTDTQYF. The DNA of the CDR3 is TGTGCCAGCAGCGGGCGACTGAGCGGGGGGCCCACAGATACGCAGTATTTT.

The chain has TRBV19 and TRBJ1-2; 9 bases map to TRBD1. The germline gives CDR1 LNHDA, CDR2 SQIVND (reference sequence). The junction had 6 bases not matched to a gene; V was cut back by 9 bases and J by 4 bases. The length of the CDR3 is 13 residues. CDR3 nucleotides: TGTGCCAGCCTCCGGGACAGGGCCTATGGCTACACCTTC. This codes for CASLRDRAYGYTF. Full variable domain (outside the CDR3, taken from reference TRBV19 and TRBJ1-2): DGGITQSPKYLFRKEGQNVTLSCEQNLNHDAMYWYRQDPGQGLRLIYYSQIVNDFQKGDIAEGYSVSREKKESFPLTVTSAQKNPTAFYLCASLRDRAYGYTFGSGTRLTVV.

The J gene is TRBJ1-4, the V gene TRBV15; TRBD1 agrees at 10 bases. The CDR3 has 12 residues. Germline V gene lookup returns CDR1 LNHNV and CDR2 YYDKDF (reference sequence). Trimming cost V 3 bases and J 14 bases; bases outside gene matches: 3. CDR3 sequence reads: CATSRDRGYLFF. CDR3 bases: TGTGCCACCAGCAGGGACAGGGGGTACCTGTTTTTT.

The chain carries TRBV14 and TRBJ2-7; D unresolved. The germline V and J ends were trimmed by 1 base and 4 bases, with 11 bases remaining between them. The germline CDR1 and CDR2 sequences are SGHDN and FVKESK. The CDR3 spans 14 residues. As DNA, the CDR3 is TGTGCCAGCAGCCAAGTGAGAGACTTTTACGAGCAGTACTTC. It yields the protein CASSQVRDFYEQYF.

This clone ranks as large (0.1 to 1%). This chain links TRBV6-6 with TRBJ1-4; TRBD1 might be the D (5 bases). This CDR3 has 16 amino acids. Germline loops: CDR1 MNHNY, CDR2 SVGAGI (reference sequence). V shed 7 bases and J shed 2 bases, with 17 bases lying between them. The CDR3: CASTQASYRTNEKLFF. The DNA for the CDR3 is TGTGCCAGCACCCAGGCGTCGTACAGGACTAATGAAAAACTGTTTTTT.

The chain is built from TRBV21-1 and TRBJ2-5; the table assigns TRBD1, which was not confirmed against the DNA. TRBV21-1 is annotated as a pseudogene. The CDR3 is 18 residues long. DNA of the CDR3: TGTGCCAGCAGCAAAGCAGAAAAGAGGTTTCAGGGGTCCGAGACCCAGTACTTC. Translation gives CASSKAEKRFQGSETQYF.

The chain joins TRBV12-3 or TRBV12-4 to TRBJ1-1; D perhaps matches TRBD1 (5 bases). Trimming shortened V by 2 bases and J by 4 bases, and 8 bases separated the two germline ends. The CDR3 sequence is 13 residues long. This chain's CDR3 is CASSLTGRTEAFF. The CDR3 DNA follows: TGTGCCAGCAGTTTAACAGGCCGCACTGAAGCTTTCTTT.

This chain joins TRBV7-2 and TRBJ2-1; possibly TRBD1 for D (5 bases). This CDR3 has 12 amino acids. The V gene lost 1 base and the J gene lost 15 bases, with 13 bases spanning the gap. Looked up from germline, CDR1 is SGHTA and CDR2 is FQGNSA. CDR3: CASSLVRAPRFF. CDR3 DNA sequence: TGTGCCAGCAGCTTAGTCAGGGCCCCTCGGTTCTTC.

This clone was found a few times. The CDR3 is CASTRGSGGTEAFF. The CDR3 bases are TGCGCCAGCACACGCGGGTCGGGAGGCACTGAAGCTTTCTTT. The rearrangement uses TRBV5-1 and TRBJ1-1; D unresolved. Germline lookup yields CDR1 SGHRS and CDR2 YFSETQ. This CDR3 is built from 14 residues. Trimming shortened V by 6 bases and J by 4 bases, and 16 bases separated the two germline ends.

The V gene is TRBV6-6, the J gene TRBJ1-2, with a possible D match to TRBD1 (5 bases). The CDR3 is 13 amino acids. The germline CDR1 and CDR2 sequences are MNHNY and SVGAGI (reference sequence). The ends were cut back, 9 bases at V and 8 bases at J, with 19 bases in the middle. CDR3 DNA: TGTGCCAGTCACCCGGGGGGGTTCGCGGGCTACACCTTC. Its protein is CASHPGGFAGYTF.

The chain is built from TRBV7-8 and TRBJ2-3; D ambiguous. The germline V gene has CDR1 SGHVS and CDR2 FQNEAQ. CDR3 size: 14 residues. The ends were cut back, 5 bases at V and 2 bases at J, with 11 bases in the middle. The CDR3 region has the DNA TGTGCCAGCAGCCCCTGGCAGTCCACAGATACGCAGTATTTT. This gives the protein CASSPWQSTDTQYF. Looking up the rest from reference TRBV7-8 and TRBJ2-3 gives the full variable domain: GAGVSQSPRYKVAKRGQDVALRCDPISGHVSLFWYQQALGQGPEFLTYFQNEAQLDKSGLPSDRFFAERPEGSVSTLKIQRTQQEDSAVYLCASSPWQSTDTQYFGPGTRLTVL.

The count of this clone is one. The V call is TRBV13, the J call TRBJ1-1; no reliable D call. The germline V and J ends were trimmed by 2 bases and 4 bases, with 5 bases remaining between them. The V gene's germline CDR1 is PRHDT and CDR2 FYEKMQ (reference sequence). The CDR3 runs 12 residues. CDR3 DNA: TGTGCCAGCAGCTTACCGGGCACTGAAGCTTTCTTT. It is translated as CASSLPGTEAFF. Looking up the rest from reference TRBV13 and TRBJ1-1 gives the full variable domain: AAGVIQSPRHLIKEKRETATLKCYPIPRHDTVYWYQQGPGQDPQFLISFYEKMQSDKGSIPDRFSAQQFSDYHSELNMSSLELGDSALYFCASSLPGTEAFFGQGTRLTVV.

The chain recombines TRBV2 with TRBJ2-1; TRBD2 matches at 9 bases. The CDR3 spans 16 residues. Germline V CDR1 and CDR2: SNHLY, FYNNEI. V gave up 4 bases and J gave up 0 bases; unmatched junction bases: 4. The CDR3 coding sequence is TGTGCCAGCAGTGGGGGAGCGGGGGGCTCCTACAATGAGCAGTTCTTC. Its translation is CASSGGAGGSYNEQFF.

The rearrangement links TRBV27 to TRBJ2-5, with a weak D call TRBD2 (5 bases). V gave up 6 bases and J gave up 0 bases, with 11 bases separating them. The CDR3 covers 14 residues. CDR1 MNHEY and CDR2 SMNVEV come from the germline V gene (reference sequence). This CDR3 reads CASRRALYQETQYF. The CDR3 DNA reads TGTGCCAGCAGGCGGGCCTTGTACCAAGAGACCCAGTACTTC.

V gene TRBV19 combines with J gene TRBJ1-1; D is ambiguous. The CDR3 is made up of 15 amino acids. V lost 4 bases to trimming and J lost 7 bases, with 19 bases between them. Germline CDR1 reads LNHDA; CDR2 reads SQIVND (reference sequence). The CDR3 loop reads CASSTLPGSTFEAFF. The CDR3 DNA sequence: TGTGCCAGTAGTACCCTTCCGGGGTCGACTTTTGAAGCTTTCTTT.

V and J are TRBV6-5 and TRBJ2-5; TRBD2 might be the D (6 bases). Per the germline V gene, CDR1 is MNHEY and CDR2 is SVGAGI. This CDR3 has 13 amino acids. Trimming took 2 bases from V and 5 from J, leaving 9 bases between them. CDR3 sequence reads: CASSYTGGETQYF. CDR3 coding DNA: TGTGCCAGCAGTTACACTGGGGGGGAGACCCAGTACTTC.

The chain combines TRBV18 with TRBJ2-4; 8 nucleotides match TRBD2. The CDR3 covers 18 residues. Germline V lookup: CDR1 KGHSH, CDR2 LQKENI. The ends lost 2 bases at V and 3 bases at J; junction bases unmatched: 12. The CDR3 loop reads CASSPAGTRGGFKNIQYF. DNA for the CDR3: TGTGCCAGCTCACCAGCCGGTACCCGGGGGGGCTTCAAAAACATTCAGTACTTC.

The rearrangement uses TRBV2 and TRBJ1-2; 7 nucleotides align to TRBD1. Per germline, CDR1 SNHLY and CDR2 FYNNEI. V lost 1 base to trimming and J lost 4 bases; unmatched junction nucleotides: 6. This CDR3 is built from 15 residues. The CDR3: CASSEELEGAYGYTF. The DNA of the CDR3 is TGTGCCAGCAGTGAAGAACTTGAGGGGGCCTATGGCTACACCTTC. Full variable domain (rest looked up from reference TRBV2 and TRBJ1-2): EPEVTQTPSHQVTQMGQEVILRCVPISNHLYFYWYRQILGQKVEFLVSFYNNEISEKSEIFDDQFSVERPDGSNFTLKIRSTKLEDSAMYFCASSEELEGAYGYTFGSGTRLTVV.

Here the CDR3 reads CASSELGLAGAKNTGELFF. In DNA form, the CDR3 reads TGTGCCAGCAGTGAATTAGGACTAGCGGGGGCTAAGAACACCGGGGAGCTGTTTTTT. The J gene is TRBJ2-2, the V gene TRBV2, with 13 bases aligning to TRBD2. The CDR3 has 19 amino acids. V lost 2 bases, J lost 1 base, and 7 bases stayed unmatched. CDR1 is SNHLY and CDR2 is FYNNEI in the germline V gene.

The V and J genes are TRBV9 and TRBJ1-3; perhaps TRBD1 as D (5 bases). This CDR3 region has 14 residues. Trimming took off 6 bases at V and 4 bases at J, with 14 bases between the two ends. Looked up from germline, CDR1 is SGDLS and CDR2 is YYNGEE. DNA for the CDR3: TGTGCCAGCAACGCAGGGACTTCAGGAAACACCATATATTTT. Translation: CASNAGTSGNTIYF.